The clone carrying this T cell receptor (beta chain) has more than one count but fewer than ten. The CDR3 has 13 amino acids. The V and J ends lost 4 bases and 1 base respectively, with 7 bases between them. Germline V CDR1 and CDR2: MNHEY, SVGAGI. This sample is part of a study of blood T cell repertoires in COVID-19. Study-level information: COVID-19 samples from acute and convalescent phases originated in the United States, Italy and Spain. In each case, the material was cDNA or gDNA derived from T cells, B-cell-depleted T cells, or PBMCs.

Sequencing used immunoSEQ multiplex PCR; TCRdb keeps in-frame clones, though not all of them. The sample records tens of thousands of clones, 60% to 80% being singletons. The receptor's source is an elderly man with acute or convalescent COVID-19. The sequenced sample consisted of peripheral blood. V and J are TRBV6-5 and TRBJ1-2, with D unresolved. The CDR3 protein is CASSFNSNYGYTF. The CDR3 nucleotides read TGTGCCAGCAGTTTCAACAGTAACTATGGCTACACCTTC.